This entry lists 23 T cell receptor beta chains sequenced from one sample in a study of TIL therapy for anti-PD-1-resistant metastatic lung cancer. Time point here: pre-treatment sample, taken before nivolumab and TIL therapy. Sequencing used immunoSEQ v3. Method: immunoSEQ multiplex PCR; TCRdb's copy keeps in-frame clones and lacks some. Of around 16,000 clones listed, 65% to 75% were seen once; the top ten hold around 35%. Sequences were derived from blood, sampled at baseline. The receptors originated from a person between 25 and 79 years old with non-small cell lung cancer.

The gene calls are TRBV9 and TRBJ2-2, with unresolved D. Germline V CDR1 and CDR2: SGDLS, YYNGEE. The V end lost 5 bases, the J end lost 7 bases, and 9 bases lay between the germline ends. This CDR3 region has 12 residues. CDR3 coding DNA: TGTGCCAGCAGTATAAGCGACGGGGAGCTGTTTTTT. This encodes CASSISDGELFF. The variable domain in full, with the rest retrieved from reference TRBV9 and TRBJ2-2, is DSGVTQTPKHLITATGQRVTLRCSPRSGDLSVYWYQQSLDQGLQFLIQYYNGEERAKGNILERFSAQQFPDLHSELNLSSLELGDSALYFCASSISDGELFFGEGSRLTVL.

This clone showed up just a few times. CDR3 loop: CASSPQGRARYGYTF. CDR3 nucleotides: TGTGCCAGCAGCCCACAGGGGAGGGCTCGCTATGGCTACACCTTC. The chain uses TRBV7-9 and TRBJ1-2, with 7 bases fitting TRBD1. After removal of 5 bases from V and 4 bases from J, the junction contained 10 bases not matched to a gene. The germline V gene has CDR1 SEHNR and CDR2 FQNEAQ (reference sequence). This CDR3 spans 15 amino acids.

This clone was detected only a few times. J is TRBJ2-2 and V is TRBV9; D unclear. CDR3 length: 15 residues. Germline lookup yields CDR1 SGDLS and CDR2 YYNGEE. The germline V and J ends were trimmed by 1 base and 4 bases, with 11 bases remaining between them. In nucleotides, the CDR3 is TGTGCCAGCAGCGTAACCGGAACAATCACCGGGGAGCTGTTTTTT. Its translation: CASSVTGTITGELFF.

V is TRBV14 and J is TRBJ2-5; a weak D match, TRBD2 (5 bases). The CDR3 extends over 14 amino acids. V lost 1 base and J 5 bases, leaving 11 bases between the germline ends. Germline V lookup: CDR1 SGHDN, CDR2 FVKESK. CDR3 protein: CASSQVRGAETQYF. The CDR3 region has the DNA TGTGCCAGCAGCCAAGTTCGGGGTGCGGAGACCCAGTACTTC. Complete variable domain (other parts from reference TRBV14 and TRBJ2-5): EAGVTQFPSHSVIEKGQTVTLRCDPISGHDNLYWYRRVMGKEIKFLLHFVKESKQDESGMPNNRFLAERTGGTYSTLKVQPAELEDSGVYFCASSQVRGAETQYFGPGTRLLVL.

V and J are TRBV7-2 and TRBJ2-1; either TRBD1 or TRBD2 may supply D (5 bases each). The CDR3 sequence is 15 residues long. Trimming cost V 1 base and J 9 bases, with 16 bases left between them. Germline V gives CDR1 SGHTA, CDR2 FQGNSA. CDR3 sequence reads: CASSLVSEGTTEQFF. Written as DNA, the CDR3 is TGTGCCAGCAGCTTAGTTTCGGAAGGGACGACTGAGCAGTTCTTC.

J is TRBJ2-7 and V is TRBV7-2, with 14 nucleotides matching TRBD2. The CDR3 loop spans 17 amino acids. Germline values: CDR1 SGHTA, CDR2 FQGNSA. J gave up 0 bases and V 4 bases, and 5 bases lay outside the gene matches. For the CDR3, the DNA is TGTGCCAGCAGCTGGACTAGCGGGGGGTCTTTCTCCTACGAGCAGTACTTC. Residues: CASSWTSGGSFSYEQYF.

The chain combines TRBV27 with TRBJ2-5, with D unclear. V lost 2 bases and J 7 bases, leaving 11 bases between the germline ends. Germline V gives CDR1 MNHEY, CDR2 SMNVEV (reference sequence). The CDR3 extends over 13 amino acids. CDR3 amino acids: CASSLGLVGTQYF. The CDR3 region has the DNA TGTGCCAGCAGTTTAGGGCTGGTCGGGACCCAGTACTTC.

The V gene is TRBV10-3, the J gene TRBJ2-7; 8 bases are a match to TRBD1. The CDR3 covers 14 residues. V lost 4 bases, J lost 1 base, and 3 bases stayed unmatched. Germline-derived CDR1 and CDR2 are ENHRY and SYGVKD. The CDR3 is CAISAGTGSYEQYF. CDR3 nucleotide sequence: TGTGCCATCAGTGCTGGGACAGGTTCCTACGAGCAGTACTTC.

This clone appeared a few times. The chain is built from TRBV9 and TRBJ1-1; 7 bases map to TRBD1. Per germline, CDR1 SGDLS and CDR2 YYNGEE. Trimming cost V 0 bases and J 1 base; bases outside gene matches: 6. There are 16 residues in the CDR3. CDR3 sequence: CASSVDPKGANTEAFF. The CDR3 DNA reads TGTGCCAGCAGCGTAGACCCCAAGGGGGCGAACACTGAAGCTTTCTTT.

The DNA of the CDR3 is TGCGCCAGCAGCTTGGCCGCGGGGGGGAGAGAGACCCAGTACTTC. Amino acids: CASSLAAGGRETQYF. The chain is built from TRBV5-1 and TRBJ2-5; the match to TRBD2 covers 9 bases. V lost 0 bases, J lost 4 bases, and 4 bases stayed unmatched. The CDR3 contains 15 residues. Germline V gene sequence: CDR1 SGHRS, CDR2 YFSETQ.

The gene calls are TRBV19 and TRBJ1-2, with 8 positions matching TRBD1. Germline CDR1 and CDR2: LNHDA and SQIVND (reference sequence). V lost 6 bases and J lost 10; bases outside the gene matches: 4. The CDR3 runs 11 residues. The CDR3 reads CASRDRGYYTF. CDR3 nucleotide sequence: TGTGCCAGTAGAGACAGGGGATACTACACCTTC. The full variable domain, its missing parts supplied by reference TRBV19 and TRBJ1-2, is DGGITQSPKYLFRKEGQNVTLSCEQNLNHDAMYWYRQDPGQGLRLIYYSQIVNDFQKGDIAEGYSVSREKKESFPLTVTSAQKNPTAFYLCASRDRGYYTFGSGTRLTVV.

The chain recombines TRBV19 with TRBJ1-5, with unresolved D. Looked up from germline, CDR1 is LNHDA and CDR2 is SQIVND (reference sequence). V lost 1 base and J lost 7, with 14 bases in between. This CDR3 contains 15 residues. CDR3 loop: CASSIVPGLRQPQHF. CDR3 bases: TGTGCCAGTAGTATAGTTCCGGGTTTAAGGCAGCCCCAGCATTTT.

The chain has TRBV5-1 and TRBJ2-3; no definite D call. Per germline, CDR1 SGHRS and CDR2 YFSETQ. The CDR3 is 13 residues long. Deletions cut 0 bases from V and 4 bases from J, with 6 bases between. CDR3 protein: CASSLELADTQYF. The CDR3 coding sequence is TGCGCCAGCAGCTTGGAGCTAGCAGATACGCAGTATTTT.

CDR3 DNA: TGTGCCAGCAGTTTACGGTTCACCGGGGAGCTGTTTTTT. Its protein product is CASSLRFTGELFF. J is TRBJ2-2 and V is TRBV27; D gene ambiguous. This CDR3 is 13 amino acids long. Trimming stripped 2 bases from V and 4 bases from J, with 5 bases between. Germline assignment: CDR1 MNHEY and CDR2 SMNVEV (reference sequence).

This clone was counted a single time. The chain links TRBV11-2 to TRBJ2-3, with D tentatively TRBD2 (7 bases). The germline V gene encodes CDR1 SGHAT and CDR2 FQNNGV. Between the trimmed V and J ends, which lost 1 base and 4 bases, there was a span of 15 bases. The CDR3 extends over 16 amino acids. CDR3 in amino acids: CASSLGPGGVADTQYF. In nucleotides, the CDR3 is TGTGCCAGCAGCTTAGGTCCGGGGGGCGTCGCAGATACGCAGTATTTT.

The chain recombines TRBV19 with TRBJ1-1; 7 nucleotides match TRBD1. The CDR3 sequence is 18 residues long. The V gene's germline CDR1 is LNHDA and CDR2 SQIVND (reference sequence). After removal of 6 bases from V and 1 base from J, the junction contained 17 bases not matched to a gene. The CDR3 loop is CASRLFWGQKQTNTEAFF. CDR3 in DNA: TGTGCCAGTAGGCTTTTCTGGGGACAGAAACAAACGAACACTGAAGCTTTCTTT.

Ten or more counts support this clone. This chain uses TRBV7-9 with TRBJ2-6; D ambiguous. V was clipped by 11 bases and J by 2 bases, with 13 bases between them. The CDR3 length is 14 residues. CDR1 is SEHNR, CDR2 FQNEAQ, per germline (reference sequence). The CDR3 region is CAHFPAAGANVLTF. In nucleotides, the CDR3 is TGTGCCCACTTCCCGGCAGCTGGGGCCAACGTCCTGACTTTC.

The chain carries TRBV7-9 and TRBJ2-1; D gene uncertain. CDR3 length: 14 residues. The V end was cut by 5 bases, the J end by 4 bases, with 12 bases between. Germline values: CDR1 SEHNR, CDR2 FQNEAQ (reference sequence). The DNA for the CDR3 is TGTGCCAGCAGCCAAACCAAACTTTACAATGAGCAGTTCTTC. It translates to CASSQTKLYNEQFF.

V is TRBV19 and J is TRBJ2-1; 8 bases match TRBD2. The CDR3 contains 13 residues. Germline V CDR1 and CDR2: LNHDA, SQIVND (reference sequence). After removal of 4 bases from V and 8 bases from J, the junction contained 4 bases not matched to a gene. In nucleotides, the CDR3 is TGTGCCAGTAGTAGGGGAGCGGGGGATGAGCAGTTCTTC. It specifies CASSRGAGDEQFF. Looking up the rest from reference TRBV19 and TRBJ2-1 gives the full variable domain: DGGITQSPKYLFRKEGQNVTLSCEQNLNHDAMYWYRQDPGQGLRLIYYSQIVNDFQKGDIAEGYSVSREKKESFPLTVTSAQKNPTAFYLCASSRGAGDEQFFGPGTRLTVL.

The gene calls are TRBV5-1 and TRBJ2-6, with D perhaps TRBD1 (6 bases). The CDR3 loop spans 18 amino acids. V lost 2 bases to trimming and J lost 0 bases, with 15 bases between them. Germline values: CDR1 SGHRS, CDR2 YFSETQ. The DNA for the CDR3 is TGCGCCAGCAGCTTTAAGGACAGAAGTTACTCTGGGGCCAACGTCCTGACTTTC. Amino acid sequence: CASSFKDRSYSGANVLTF.

This clone was counted a few times. This sample also contains other DNA sequences that code for the same CDR3. V gene TRBV7-9 combines with J gene TRBJ2-1; the D is unclear. CDR1 and CDR2 (germline): SEHNR, FQNEAQ (reference sequence). V was pared by 4 bases and J by 0 bases, with 10 bases between. The CDR3 sequence is 15 residues long. DNA for the CDR3: TGTGCCAGCAGCTCCGCAGTAAGCTCCTACAATGAGCAGTTCTTC. The encoded protein is CASSSAVSSYNEQFF.

The rearrangement uses TRBV6-1 and TRBJ2-5; D unresolved. The V end lost 1 base, the J end lost 9 bases, and 6 bases lay between the germline ends. The CDR3 is made up of 11 amino acids. Germline V gives CDR1 MNHNS, CDR2 SASEGT. The CDR3 DNA reads as TGTGCCAGCAGTGAAGGTTCAGCCCAGTACTTC. Encoded protein: CASSEGSAQYF.

This chain connects TRBV19 to TRBJ1-6, with D tentatively TRBD1 (5 bases). The CDR3 is made up of 15 amino acids. With 0 bases removed from V and 6 bases from J, the gap between germline ends came to 9 bases. Germline V lookup: CDR1 LNHDA, CDR2 SQIVND (reference sequence). CDR3 protein: CASSIDDGGNSPLHF. The CDR3 DNA reads TGTGCCAGTAGTATAGATGACGGGGGTAATTCACCCCTCCACTTT.